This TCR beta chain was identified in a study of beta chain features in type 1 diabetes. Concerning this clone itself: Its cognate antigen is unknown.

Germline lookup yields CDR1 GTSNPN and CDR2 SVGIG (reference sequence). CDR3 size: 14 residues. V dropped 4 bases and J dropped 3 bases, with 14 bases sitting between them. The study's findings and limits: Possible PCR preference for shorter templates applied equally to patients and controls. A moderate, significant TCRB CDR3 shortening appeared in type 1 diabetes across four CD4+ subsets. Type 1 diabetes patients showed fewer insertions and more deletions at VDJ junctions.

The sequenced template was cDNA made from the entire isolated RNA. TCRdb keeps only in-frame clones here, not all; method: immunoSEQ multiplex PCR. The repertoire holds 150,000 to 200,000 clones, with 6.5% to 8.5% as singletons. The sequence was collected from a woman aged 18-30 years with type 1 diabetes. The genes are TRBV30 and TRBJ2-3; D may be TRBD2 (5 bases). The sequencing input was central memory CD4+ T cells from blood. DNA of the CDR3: TGTGCCTGGACGACCTCCCGGGGTACAGATACGCAGTATTTT. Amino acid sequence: CAWTTSRGTDTQYF.